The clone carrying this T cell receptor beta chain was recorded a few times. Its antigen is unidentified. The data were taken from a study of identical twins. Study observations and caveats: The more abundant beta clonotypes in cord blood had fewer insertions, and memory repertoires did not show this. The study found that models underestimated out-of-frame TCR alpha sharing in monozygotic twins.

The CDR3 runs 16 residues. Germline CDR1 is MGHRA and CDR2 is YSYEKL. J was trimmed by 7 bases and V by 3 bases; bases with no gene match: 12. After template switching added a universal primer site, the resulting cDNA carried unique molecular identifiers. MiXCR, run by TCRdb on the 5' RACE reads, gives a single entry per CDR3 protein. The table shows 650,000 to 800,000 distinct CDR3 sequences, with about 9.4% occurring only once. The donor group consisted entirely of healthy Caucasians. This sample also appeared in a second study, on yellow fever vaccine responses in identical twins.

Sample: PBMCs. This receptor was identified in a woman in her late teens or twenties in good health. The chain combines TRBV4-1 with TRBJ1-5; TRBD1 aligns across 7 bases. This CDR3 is CASSHPNSGGRQPQHF. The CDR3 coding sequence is TGCGCCAGCAGCCACCCGAATTCAGGGGGTAGGCAGCCCCAGCATTTT.